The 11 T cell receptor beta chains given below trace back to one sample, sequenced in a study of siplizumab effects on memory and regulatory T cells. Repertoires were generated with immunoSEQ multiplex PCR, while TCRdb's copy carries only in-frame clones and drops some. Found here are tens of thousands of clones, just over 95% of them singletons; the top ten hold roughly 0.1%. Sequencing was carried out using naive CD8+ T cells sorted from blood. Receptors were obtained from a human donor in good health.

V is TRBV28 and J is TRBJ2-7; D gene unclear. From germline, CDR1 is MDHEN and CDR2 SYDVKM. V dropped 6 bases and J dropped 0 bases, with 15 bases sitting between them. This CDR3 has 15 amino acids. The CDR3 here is CASRPTSSSSYEQYF. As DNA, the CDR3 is TGTGCCAGCAGGCCCACGAGTTCCTCCTCCTACGAGCAGTACTTC.

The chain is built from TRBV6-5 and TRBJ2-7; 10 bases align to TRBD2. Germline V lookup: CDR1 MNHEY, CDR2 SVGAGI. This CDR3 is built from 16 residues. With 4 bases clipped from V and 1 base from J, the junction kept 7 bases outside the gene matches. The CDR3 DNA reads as TGTGCCAGCAGTTCCCCACTACTAGCGGGGTCCTACGAGCAGTACTTC. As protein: CASSSPLLAGSYEQYF.

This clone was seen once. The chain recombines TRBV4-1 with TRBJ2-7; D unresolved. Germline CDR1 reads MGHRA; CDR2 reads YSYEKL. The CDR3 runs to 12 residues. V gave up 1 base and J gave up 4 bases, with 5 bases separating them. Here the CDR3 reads CASSQGGYEQYF. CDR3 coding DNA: TGCGCCAGCAGCCAAGGAGGTTACGAGCAGTACTTC.

As DNA, the CDR3 is TGTGCCAGCAGTCAAGGGACAGGGTGGTTCACTGAAGCTTTCTTT. Residues: CASSQGTGWFTEAFF. V gene TRBV27 combines with J gene TRBJ1-1; 9 nucleotides match TRBD1. Unmatched junction bases numbered 8, after V lost 5 bases and J lost 4 bases. Germline V gives CDR1 MNHEY, CDR2 SMNVEV (reference sequence). The CDR3 consists of 15 residues.

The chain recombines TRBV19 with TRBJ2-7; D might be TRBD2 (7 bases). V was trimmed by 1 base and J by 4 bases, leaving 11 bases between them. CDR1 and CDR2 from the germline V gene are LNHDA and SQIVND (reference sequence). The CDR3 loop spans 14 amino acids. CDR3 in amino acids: CASSIGGGLYEQYF. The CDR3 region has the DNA TGTGCCAGTAGTATAGGGGGGGGCCTGTACGAGCAGTACTTC.

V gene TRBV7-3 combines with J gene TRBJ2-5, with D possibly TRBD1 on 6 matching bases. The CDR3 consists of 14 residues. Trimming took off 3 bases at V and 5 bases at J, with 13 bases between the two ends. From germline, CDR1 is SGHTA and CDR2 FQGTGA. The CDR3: CASSFHRVKETQYF. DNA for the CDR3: TGTGCCAGCAGCTTCCACAGGGTTAAGGAGACCCAGTACTTC.

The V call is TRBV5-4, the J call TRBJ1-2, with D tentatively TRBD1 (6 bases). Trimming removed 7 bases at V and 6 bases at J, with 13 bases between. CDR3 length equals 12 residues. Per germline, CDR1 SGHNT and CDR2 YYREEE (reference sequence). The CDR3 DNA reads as TGTGCCAGCGAGAACAGGGAAAATGGCTACACCTTC. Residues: CASENRENGYTF.

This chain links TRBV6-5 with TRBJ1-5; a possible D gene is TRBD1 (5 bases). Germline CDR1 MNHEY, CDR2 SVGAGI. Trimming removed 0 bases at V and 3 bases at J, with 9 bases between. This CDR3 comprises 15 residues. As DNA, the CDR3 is TGTGCCAGCAGTTACTCCAGGGAATTCAATCAGCCCCAGCATTTT. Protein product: CASSYSREFNQPQHF.

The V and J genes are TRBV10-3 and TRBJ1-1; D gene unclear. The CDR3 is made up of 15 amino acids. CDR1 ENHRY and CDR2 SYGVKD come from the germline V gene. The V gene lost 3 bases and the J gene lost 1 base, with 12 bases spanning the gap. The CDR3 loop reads CAISDGAGENTEAFF. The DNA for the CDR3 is TGTGCCATCAGTGACGGTGCCGGTGAGAACACTGAAGCTTTCTTT.

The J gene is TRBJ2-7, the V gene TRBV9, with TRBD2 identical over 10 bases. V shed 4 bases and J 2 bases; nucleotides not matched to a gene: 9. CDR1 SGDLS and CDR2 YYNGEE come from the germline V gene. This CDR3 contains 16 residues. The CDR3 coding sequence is TGTGCCAGCAGCCCCCCGACTAGCGGGTTAGCCTACGAGCAGTACTTC. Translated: CASSPPTSGLAYEQYF.

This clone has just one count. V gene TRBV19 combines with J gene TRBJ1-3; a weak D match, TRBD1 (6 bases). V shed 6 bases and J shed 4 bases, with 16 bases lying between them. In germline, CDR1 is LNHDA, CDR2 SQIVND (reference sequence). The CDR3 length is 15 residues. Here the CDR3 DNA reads TGTGCCAGTAGGGCTTTTTCAGGGGTAGGAAACACCATATATTTT. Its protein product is CASRAFSGVGNTIYF.